This TCR beta chain came from a study of cytomegalovirus exposure and HLA in healthy donors. The overall study: Samples from HLA-typed donors yielded around 79 million unique TCRs in an early data release. The study's findings and limits: The authors assumed roughly uniform sequencing depth across donors for presence/absence analyses. Some V segments, TRBV6-2 and TRBV6-3 among them, were indistinguishable and were therefore excluded. Altogether, 150 to 200 TCR beta chains were recorded as cytomegalovirus-associated.

CDR3 length: 15 residues. V was pared by 2 bases and J by 5 bases, with 6 bases of the junction left unmatched. Germline CDR1 SGHTA, CDR2 FQGNSA. This clone was seen only a few times. Its antigen is unidentified. This PCR relied on a set of 60 Vbeta primers and 13 Jbeta primers. Assay used: immunoSEQ multiplex PCR; TCRdb lists only in-frame clones, some missing. This table has 140,000 to 150,000 clones, around 65% appearing once. This receptor was identified in a male donor in good health and CMV-seronegative. The material sequenced was PBMCs. This sequence joins TRBV7-2 and TRBJ1-5, with 7 positions matching TRBD1. The CDR3 nucleotides are TGTGCCAGCAGCTTACTGGGACAGTCACATCAGCCCCAGCATTTT. Its protein is CASSLLGQSHQPQHF.